The rows below give T cell receptor beta chains drawn from one sample of a study of control samples from healthy donors and cancer patients. Here immunoSEQ multiplex PCR was the method, and the copy in TCRdb shows in-frame clones only, minus some. The data show some 250,000 clones, approximately 80% seen once. Input material: PBMCs. These TCRs come from a woman aged 55-75 years with lung cancer. The CDR3 runs from the conserved cysteine through the conserved F or W. A D gene is named only where the DNA matches it firmly. A row's size may be missing; if present it is once, few, many or a size class.

.,once,TRBJ1-1,TRBV5-1,TGCGCCAGCAGCTTGGTGGCAGGGTGGGGGAACACTGAAGCTTTCTTT,CASSLVAGWGNTEAFF
.,.,TRBJ1-2,TRBV12-2,TGTGCAAGTCGCTTAGCTTCGGGGGGCCCGGGGTATAACTATGGCTACACCTTC,CASRLASGGPGYNYGYTF
.,once,TRBJ2-1,TRBV19,TGTGCCAGTAGTGAGGGGGTTGTCTACAATGAGCAGTTCTTC,CASSEGVVYNEQFF
.,.,TRBJ1-4,TRBV6-5,TGTGCCAGCAGTTACTCGACGGGGAAGAATGAAAAACTGTTTTTT,CASSYSTGKNEKLFF
.,.,TRBJ1-2,TRBV5-1,TGCGCCAGTCGCCTGACGGGTGGGGAGGCTGGCTACACCTTC,CASRLTGGEAGYTF
.,.,TRBJ2-7,TRBV5-1,TGCGCCAGCAGCTGGGAGGAAGGGGACTACGAGCAGTACTTC,CASSWEEGDYEQYF
.,.,TRBJ2-3,TRBV24-1,TGTGCCACCAGTGATTACGTGAGCACGCAGTATTTT,CATSDYVSTQYF
TRBD1,.,TRBJ1-6,TRBV24-1,TGTGCCACCAGTGACAAAACGGGACAGGCCCATGGTTCACCCCTCCACTTT,CATSDKTGQAHGSPLHF
TRBD1,.,TRBJ2-5,TRBV7-9,TGTGCCAGCAGCGAAGGACAGGGAGAGACCCAGTACTTC,CASSEGQGETQYF
TRBD1,.,TRBJ1-1,TRBV7-9,TGTGCCAGCAGCTTCCCCCGGCTCGGACAGGGGGCGATGAACACTGAAGCTTTCTTT,CASSFPRLGQGAMNTEAFF
.,.,TRBJ1-5,TRBV2,TGTGCCAGCAGTGTTGTCGGGGTGAGCAATCAGCCCCAGCATTTT,CASSVVGVSNQPQHF
TRBD2,.,TRBJ2-7,TRBV5-1,TGCGCCAGCAGCTCCTCCGGGACTAGCCCCCTGATCTACGAGCAGTACTTC,CASSSSGTSPLIYEQYF
.,.,TRBJ2-7,TRBV28,TGTGCCAGCAGCCAAACACACCACGAGCAGTACTTC,CASSQTHHEQYF
.,.,TRBJ1-3,TRBV14,TGTGCCAGCAAACCGGCTCCCGGAAACACCATATATTTT,CASKPAPGNTIYF
.,.,TRBJ2-3,TRBV15,TGTGCCACCAGCAGAGCTGGGGATACGCAGTATTTT,CATSRAGDTQYF
.,.,TRBJ2-3,TRBV6-1,TGTGCCAGCAGTGAAAGGAACCCAGCTGATACGCAGTATTTT,CASSERNPADTQYF
.,.,TRBJ1-5,TRBV4-1,TGCGCCAGCAGCCAATCGGGAGCAAGCAATCAGCCCCAGCATTTT,CASSQSGASNQPQHF
TRBD1,.,TRBJ1-4,TRBV9,TGTGCCAGCAGCACAGGGGATGACGAAAAACTGTTTTTT,CASSTGDDEKLFF
.,.,TRBJ2-4,TRBV5-1,TGCGCCAGCTCCCGGGGAAGTGAAAACATTCAGTACTTC,CASSRGSENIQYF
.,.,TRBJ1-1,TRBV2,TGTGCCAGCGATCGAGGTACTGAAGCTTTCTTT,CASDRGTEAFF
.,.,TRBJ1-1,TRBV5-4,TGTGCCAGCAGCTTGAAAGGGAACACTGAAGCTTTCTTT,CASSLKGNTEAFF
.,.,TRBJ1-5,TRBV28,TGTGCCAGCAGTTTACCGGCGGGTTTCAATCAGCCCCAGCATTTT,CASSLPAGFNQPQHF
TRBD2,.,TRBJ2-1,TRBV19,TGTGCCAGTAGTATAGTTAACCTAGCGGGAGGGAATGAGCAGTTCTTC,CASSIVNLAGGNEQFF
.,.,TRBJ1-1,TRBV6-1,TGTGCCAGCAGTGAAGTAGGAGGGGGTGGGACTGAAGCTTTCTTT,CASSEVGGGGTEAFF
TRBD2,.,TRBJ2-3,TRBV7-9,TGTGCCAGCACCCTCCTAGCGGTCACAGATACGCAATATTTT,CASTLLAVTDTQYF
.,.,TRBJ2-4,TRBV29-1,TGCAGCGTTCCAGGGACCAACATTCAGTACTTC,CSVPGTNIQYF
.,.,TRBJ1-6,TRBV9,TGTGCCAGCAGCGTAGGAGGAAATTCACCCCTCCACTTT,CASSVGGNSPLHF
TRBD2,few,TRBJ2-1,TRBV19,TGTGCCAGTAGTGGAGTACTAGCGGGGGCTTCTATTGAGCAGTTCTTC,CASSGVLAGASIEQFF
.,.,TRBJ2-3,TRBV6-5,TGTGCCAGCACCGGGACCTCGTGGCAGTATTTT,CASTGTSWQYF
.,.,TRBJ2-1,TRBV3-1/TRBV3-2,TGTGCCAGCAGCCCTAATATAGGGGACAATGAGCAGTTCTTC,CASSPNIGDNEQFF
.,.,TRBJ2-7,TRBV5-8,TGTGCCAGCAGCCCTCAGGACTACGAGCAGTACTTC,CASSPQDYEQYF
TRBD1,.,TRBJ2-7,TRBV5-1,TGCGCCAGCAGCCCTGACAGGGGTGGCGAGCAGTACTTC,CASSPDRGGEQYF
.,few,TRBJ1-2,TRBV27,TGTGCCAGCAGTTTTTCCCCGCACTATGGCTACACCTTC,CASSFSPHYGYTF
.,.,TRBJ1-5,TRBV6-1,TGTGCCAGCAGTGAAGTATTGGGACCGACGAGTCAGCCCCAGCATTTT,CASSEVLGPTSQPQHF
.,once,TRBJ1-1,TRBV5-1,TGCGCCAGCAGCTTGGGCCGAAACACTGAAGCTTTCTTT,CASSLGRNTEAFF
.,.,TRBJ2-7,TRBV9,TGTGCCAGCAGCGTAGTGCCGTCGGGGAACGAGCAGTACTTC,CASSVVPSGNEQYF
.,.,TRBJ2-1,TRBV10-1,TGCGCCAGCAGTGGAGGGAATGAGCAGTTCTTC,CASSGGNEQFF
.,.,TRBJ1-3,TRBV9,TGTGCCAGCAGCGTTGTTGGGGCATCAGGAAACACCATATATTTT,CASSVVGASGNTIYF
.,.,TRBJ1-1,TRBV5-6,TGTGCCAGCAGCTTGATAGGGGCAGATGAAGCTTTCTTT,CASSLIGADEAFF
.,.,TRBJ2-7,TRBV6-5,TGTGCCAGCAGTTACGGGACCGTACCCTCCTACGAGCAGTACTTC,CASSYGTVPSYEQYF
TRBD1,.,TRBJ2-3,TRBV9,TGTGCCAGCAGCCCAGCGACAGGGCCAGATACGCAGTATTTT,CASSPATGPDTQYF
.,few,TRBJ1-3,TRBV3-1/TRBV3-2,TGTGCCAGCAGCCACGGCGTTCAGGGGAAGGGAAACACCATATATTTT,CASSHGVQGKGNTIYF